This T cell receptor beta chain was found in a study of cytomegalovirus exposure and HLA in healthy donors. Amplification used 60 Vbeta primers and 13 Jbeta primers. Here immunoSEQ multiplex PCR was the method, and the copy in TCRdb shows in-frame clones only, minus some. The table shows under 130,000 clones, with roughly three quarters occurring only once. Germline loops: CDR1 ENHRY, CDR2 SYGVKD. The length of the CDR3 is 15 residues. V dropped 7 bases and J dropped 7; count of bases not matched to a gene: 9. The TCR sequence derives from a man between 40 and 49 years old in good health and CMV-seronegative. Sequencing was performed on PBMCs. The rearrangement links TRBV10-3 to TRBJ1-6; 8 nucleotides align to TRBD1. CDR3 amino acids: CAITDRVESNSPLHF. CDR3 coding DNA: TGTGCCATCACGGACAGGGTTGAATCCAATTCACCCCTCCACTTT.